Each of the 24 T cell receptor beta chains below was sequenced from the same sample in a study of shared clonotypes between healthy human individuals. Some clones are missing from TCRdb's copy, which holds only in-frame ones; the method was immunoSEQ multiplex PCR. Of some 2,400,000 clones in the sample, approximately 96% are singletons; the top ten hold roughly 0.13%. The specimen was naive CD4+ T cells sorted from blood. As to subset: CD45RA+ positively selected. These receptors were obtained from a man aged 18-30 years in good health.

J is TRBJ2-2 and V is TRBV4-1; D possibly corresponds to TRBD1 (6 bases). The ends were cut back, 3 bases at V and 5 bases at J, with 10 bases in the middle. This CDR3 spans 14 amino acids. CDR1 is MGHRA and CDR2 is YSYEKL in the germline V gene. Here the CDR3 DNA reads TGCGCCAGCAGCCAGGAAACAGGGACCGGGGAGCTGTTTTTT. Its translation: CASSQETGTGELFF.

For this clone: Other DNA sequences from this sample encode an identical CDR3 as well. V usage is TRBV2 and J usage is TRBJ2-1; D possibly corresponds to TRBD1 (6 bases). CDR1 is SNHLY, CDR2 FYNNEI, per germline. V shed 6 bases and J shed 0 bases, with 9 bases lying between them. The CDR3 has 14 amino acids. In nucleotides, the CDR3 is TGTGCCAGCAGCCAGGGGTCCTCCTACAATGAGCAGTTCTTC. As protein: CASSQGSSYNEQFF.

The CDR3 spells CASSYRWAETQYF. The CDR3 coding sequence is TGTGCCAGCAGTTACCGGTGGGCGGAGACCCAGTACTTC. The J gene is TRBJ2-5, the V gene TRBV6-5, with D unclear. CDR3 length equals 13 residues. V was pared by 2 bases and J by 5 bases, with 9 bases between. Germline-derived CDR1 and CDR2 are MNHEY and SVGAGI.

The chain links TRBV4-1 to TRBJ2-7, with D possibly matching TRBD2 (6 bases). CDR3 length equals 14 residues. Germline V gives CDR1 MGHRA, CDR2 YSYEKL. V was trimmed by 1 base and J by 4 bases, leaving 11 bases between them. This CDR3 is CASSQAWGGYEQYF. For the CDR3, the DNA is TGCGCCAGCAGCCAAGCTTGGGGAGGTTACGAGCAGTACTTC.

The CDR3 nucleotides are TGTGCCTCCCAGGGGTTAGGACAGCCCCAGCATTTT. It translates to CASQGLGQPQHF. V is TRBV30 and J is TRBJ1-5; possible D gene TRBD1, 6 bases. This CDR3 is built from 12 residues. Germline V gene data show CDR1 as GTSNPN and CDR2 as SVGIG (reference sequence). The V end lost 7 bases, the J end lost 7 bases, and 14 bases lay between the germline ends.

Points on this clone: This same CDR3 is encoded by further DNA sequences in the sample. The chain combines TRBV29-1 with TRBJ1-1; no firm D call. There are 11 residues in the CDR3. Germline CDR1 reads SQVTM; CDR2 reads ANQGSEA. The V and J ends lost 4 bases and 3 bases respectively, with 6 bases between them. CDR3 region: CSVGTDTEAFF. Written as DNA, the CDR3 is TGCAGCGTTGGAACGGACACTGAAGCTTTCTTT.

This chain uses TRBV30 with TRBJ1-6, with TRBD1 as a possible D gene (5 bases). The germline V and J ends were trimmed by 1 base and 8 bases, with 12 bases remaining between them. CDR3 length equals 14 residues. The V gene's germline CDR1 is GTSNPN and CDR2 SVGIG (reference sequence). CDR3 in amino acids: CAWSGRRVDSPLHF. Here the CDR3 DNA reads TGTGCCTGGAGTGGGCGCAGGGTGGATTCACCCCTCCACTTT.

The V call is TRBV2, the J call TRBJ1-2; no definite D call. From germline, CDR1 is SNHLY and CDR2 FYNNEI. Deletions cut 4 bases from V and 8 bases from J, with 17 bases between. The CDR3 sequence is 14 residues long. This CDR3 reads CASSVSMRWAGYTF. The CDR3, as DNA: TGTGCCAGCAGTGTATCGATGAGGTGGGCAGGCTACACCTTC.

CDR3 DNA sequence: TGTGCCAGCAGCTTGGAGGTAGCCATCACAGATACGCAGTATTTT. Translated, it gives CASSLEVAITDTQYF. This chain joins TRBV5-6 and TRBJ2-3; D unresolved. V was pared by 0 bases and J by 2 bases, with 10 bases between. Germline V gene data show CDR1 as SGHDT and CDR2 as YYEEEE. The CDR3 covers 15 residues.

With regard to this clone: Other DNA sequences in the sample encode the same CDR3. The gene calls are TRBV6-5 and TRBJ1-2, with 8 nucleotides matching TRBD1. Trimming at V came to 3 bases and at J to 2 bases, leaving 2 bases not matched to a gene. Germline CDR1 is MNHEY and CDR2 is SVGAGI. This CDR3 has 14 residues. This chain's CDR3 is CASSYRTGNYGYTF. CDR3 in DNA: TGTGCCAGCAGTTATCGGACAGGGAACTATGGCTACACCTTC.

This chain joins TRBV9 and TRBJ2-7, with 11 positions matching TRBD2. The V and J ends lost 1 base and 6 bases, in that order; junction bases with no gene match: 9. This CDR3 is 16 amino acids long. In germline, CDR1 is SGDLS, CDR2 YYNGEE. The CDR3 DNA reads TGTGCCAGCAGCGTACCTATCTTCCTAGCGGGAGGCGAGCAGTACTTC. It encodes CASSVPIFLAGGEQYF.

The gene calls are TRBV30 and TRBJ2-7; TRBD2 agrees at 8 bases. The CDR3 contains 13 residues. Germline V gene lookup returns CDR1 GTSNPN and CDR2 SVGIG (reference sequence). The ends lost 4 bases at V and 2 bases at J; junction bases unmatched: 4. The CDR3 nucleotides are TGTGCCTGGAACGGGAGGGGGACCTACGAGCAGTACTTC. Its protein product is CAWNGRGTYEQYF.

The rearrangement uses TRBV5-1 and TRBJ1-1; 10 nucleotides line up with TRBD1. Germline V CDR1 and CDR2: SGHRS, YFSETQ. The V gene end was trimmed by 3 bases and the J gene end by 2 bases; junction bases not matched to a gene: 19. The CDR3 has 20 residues. The CDR3: CASSSKREWDRGIVNTEAFF. The DNA of the CDR3 is TGCGCCAGCAGCTCCAAAAGAGAATGGGACAGGGGTATTGTTAACACTGAAGCTTTCTTT.

V gene TRBV11-2 combines with J gene TRBJ2-7, with D possibly TRBD1 on 6 matching bases. Trimming removed 0 bases at V and 5 bases at J, with 17 bases between. Germline CDR1 SGHAT, CDR2 FQNNGV. This CDR3 contains 16 residues. The CDR3 loop reads CASSLDRGTFPDEQYF. For the CDR3, the DNA is TGTGCCAGCAGCTTAGACAGGGGAACTTTTCCTGACGAGCAGTACTTC. Filled out from reference TRBV11-2 and TRBJ2-7, the complete variable domain reads EAGVAQSPRYKIIEKRQSVAFWCNPISGHATLYWYQQILGQGPKLLIQFQNNGVVDDSQLPKDRFSAERLKGVDSTLKIQPAKLEDSAVYLCASSLDRGTFPDEQYFGPGTRLTVT.

J is TRBJ1-4 and V is TRBV18; D is unclear. V gave up 3 bases and J gave up 7 bases, with 12 bases separating them. CDR3 length: 14 residues. CDR1 and CDR2 from the germline V gene are KGHSH and LQKENI. The DNA of the CDR3 is TGTGCCAGCTCACCCCCCGCGGGAGCTGAAAAACTGTTTTTT. Translating it yields CASSPPAGAEKLFF.

The V and J genes are TRBV5-6 and TRBJ1-2; no definite D call. Trimming pared 4 bases from V and 0 bases from J, leaving 13 bases between. Germline V gene lookup returns CDR1 SGHDT and CDR2 YYEEEE. The CDR3 is made up of 15 amino acids. The CDR3 here is CASSLGNKPNYGYTF. The CDR3 bases are TGTGCCAGCAGCCTGGGAAATAAACCTAACTATGGCTACACCTTC.

This chain links TRBV10-3 with TRBJ2-1; D remains unclear. The germline CDR1 and CDR2 sequences are ENHRY and SYGVKD. This CDR3 has 13 amino acids. V was shortened by 0 bases and J by 6 bases, with 6 bases between the two germline ends. The CDR3 nucleotides read TGTGCCATCAGTGAGTCGATGGTCAATGAGCAGTTCTTC. Amino acid sequence: CAISESMVNEQFF.

The chain combines TRBV30 with TRBJ2-1; a weak D match, TRBD1 (5 bases). V gave up 2 bases and J gave up 0 bases, with 17 bases separating them. Germline CDR1 is GTSNPN and CDR2 is SVGIG (reference sequence). CDR3 size: 17 residues. The CDR3 spells CAWSMRIGANSYNEQFF. CDR3 sequence (DNA): TGTGCCTGGAGTATGCGGATTGGGGCGAACTCCTACAATGAGCAGTTCTTC.

The V call is TRBV11-2, the J call TRBJ2-3; 7 bases line up with TRBD2. After removal of 2 bases from V and 1 base from J, the junction contained 6 bases not matched to a gene. This CDR3 is 16 amino acids long. Germline values: CDR1 SGHAT, CDR2 FQNNGV. CDR3 region: CASSLKFSGGTDTQYF. In DNA, the CDR3 is TGTGCCAGCAGCTTAAAATTCAGCGGGGGCACAGATACGCAGTATTTT.

This clone was detected once. V gene TRBV18 combines with J gene TRBJ1-3, with D possibly TRBD1 on 5 matching bases. The V and J ends lost 7 bases and 2 bases respectively, with 12 bases between them. Germline lookup yields CDR1 KGHSH and CDR2 LQKENI. There are 14 residues in the CDR3. The CDR3 is CASFSGITGNTIYF. The CDR3 bases are TGTGCCAGCTTCTCAGGGATTACTGGAAACACCATATATTTT.

The V call is TRBV5-8, the J call TRBJ2-1; TRBD2 is a possible D gene (6 bases). There are 13 residues in the CDR3. The V gene lost 3 bases and the J gene lost 6 bases, with 10 bases spanning the gap. Per germline, CDR1 SGHTS and CDR2 YDEGEE. This CDR3 is CASSSKGLNEQFF. In DNA form, the CDR3 reads TGTGCCAGCAGCTCCAAGGGACTCAATGAGCAGTTCTTC.

This chain joins TRBV9 and TRBJ2-7; D possibly corresponds to TRBD2 (6 bases). Per the germline V gene, CDR1 is SGDLS and CDR2 is YYNGEE. Trimming removed 3 bases at V and 6 bases at J, with 19 bases between. The CDR3 is made up of 15 amino acids. CDR3 in DNA: TGTGCCAGCAGCGCCGGTAGCGGAATCCCTCGCGAGCAGTACTTC. This translates into CASSAGSGIPREQYF.

On this clone itself: The same CDR3 is also encoded by other DNA sequences in this sample. CDR3 amino acids: CSASQAYEQYF. The CDR3 DNA sequence: TGCAGTGCTAGTCAGGCCTACGAGCAGTACTTC. V usage is TRBV20-1 and J usage is TRBJ2-7, with no clear D. Looked up from germline, CDR1 is DFQATT and CDR2 is SNEGSKA (reference sequence). Trimming removed 3 bases at V and 2 bases at J, with 5 bases between. This CDR3 has 11 amino acids.

The genes are TRBV30 and TRBJ2-3; TRBD2 is a possible D gene (6 bases). Germline V gene data show CDR1 as GTSNPN and CDR2 as SVGIG (reference sequence). The CDR3 spans 15 residues. Trimming left V 1 base short and J 3 bases short, with 14 bases between. CDR3 protein: CAWSAYGTATDTQYF. The CDR3 bases are TGTGCCTGGAGTGCATACGGGACTGCTACAGATACGCAGTATTTT.